Listed here are 23 T cell receptor beta chains from one sample, sequenced in a study of blood T cells in healthy people across ages. A J-beta primer mix and a sample-barcoded 5' primer were used in a second PCR of roughly 6 to 12 cycles. MiXCR was run by TCRdb on the 5' RACE reads, yielding one entry per CDR3 protein. Among around 970,000 distinct CDR3 sequences listed, roughly 51% were seen once. The material sequenced was blood. The receptor source for this set is a woman aged 55-75 years in good health.

As to this clonotype: The junction and the germline gene differ at one end; a read error may be behind it. The V and J genes are TRBV20-1 and TRBJ1-4; D not certain. Germline V gives CDR1 DFQATT, CDR2 SNEGSKA (reference sequence). The CDR3 spans 15 residues. This chain's CDR3 is CSARTHSLQSEKQFF. The CDR3, as DNA: TGCAGTGCTAGAACCCACAGCCTTCAGAGCGAAAAACAGTTTTTT.

The chain uses TRBV7-3 and TRBJ2-3; D may correspond to TRBD1 or TRBD2 (7 bases each). V gave up 5 bases and J gave up 3 bases, with 18 bases separating them. Per the germline V gene, CDR1 is SGHTA and CDR2 is FQGTGA. CDR3 length equals 16 residues. CDR3 DNA sequence: TGTGCCAGCAGCCTCCTAGGGACAGCGGGGACAGATACGCAGTATTTT. As protein: CASSLLGTAGTDTQYF.

This rearrangement joins TRBV5-1 to TRBJ2-7; 10 positions agree with TRBD2. Trimming removed 2 bases from V and 2 bases from J; junction bases left unmatched: 10. CDR3 size: 17 residues. CDR1 and CDR2 (germline): SGHRS, YFSETQ. The CDR3 region is CASSFLAGVEVAYEQYF. The CDR3 DNA reads as TGCGCCAGCAGCTTTCTAGCGGGAGTCGAAGTGGCCTACGAGCAGTACTTC. The variable domain in full, with the rest retrieved from reference TRBV5-1 and TRBJ2-7, is KAGVTQTPRYLIKTRGQQVTLSCSPISGHRSVSWYQQTPGQGLQFLFEYFSETQRNKGNFPGRFSGRQFSNSRSEMNVSTLELGDSALYLCASSFLAGVEVAYEQYFGPGTRLTVT.

This clonotype was seen only a few times. The chain couples TRBV10-3 to TRBJ2-7; 11 bases agree with TRBD1. The trim removed 10 bases at V and 3 bases at J, leaving 8 bases unmatched. There are 14 residues in the CDR3. The V gene's germline CDR1 is ENHRY and CDR2 SYGVKD. CDR3: CATHLGTGGYEQYF. DNA of the CDR3: TGTGCCACCCACTTAGGGACAGGGGGCTACGAGCAGTACTTC.

This clonotype was seen a single time. This sequence joins TRBV7-2 and TRBJ1-1, with 7 bases lining up with TRBD1. V lost 6 bases to trimming and J lost 1 base; unmatched junction nucleotides: 8. The CDR3 length is 15 residues. CDR1 is SGHTA, CDR2 FQGNSA, per germline. The CDR3 bases are TGTGCCAGCAGAGAGACAGGGAACAGGAACACTGAAGCTTTCTTT. It yields the protein CASRETGNRNTEAFF.

The CDR3 loop is CASSQEGQGTGEDEQFF. CDR3 DNA: TGTGCCAGCAGCCAAGAAGGACAAGGGACCGGGGAAGATGAGCAGTTCTTC. The V gene is TRBV4-2, the J gene TRBJ2-1; D tentatively fits TRBD1 or TRBD2 (5 bases each). CDR3 size: 17 residues. Trimming took off 0 bases at V and 8 bases at J, with 20 bases between the two ends. The germline CDR1 and CDR2 sequences are LGHNA and YNFKEQ.

The J gene is TRBJ1-4, the V gene TRBV18; D remains ambiguous. Trimming removed 6 bases at V and 2 bases at J, with 10 bases between. The germline CDR1 and CDR2 sequences are KGHSH and LQKENI. The CDR3 runs 14 residues. The CDR3 is CASSTIETNEKLFF. In nucleotides, the CDR3 is TGTGCCAGCTCTACGATTGAGACTAATGAAAAACTGTTTTTT.

V is TRBV20-1 and J is TRBJ1-5, with a possible D match to TRBD1 (6 bases). V lost 4 bases to trimming and J lost 3 bases, with 16 bases between them. The CDR3 is 15 residues long. The germline gives CDR1 DFQATT, CDR2 SNEGSKA (reference sequence). The CDR3 DNA is TGCAGTGCTACAGAGCCAGACAGGTACAATCAGCCCCAGCATTTT. Protein sequence: CSATEPDRYNQPQHF.

V and J are TRBV5-1 and TRBJ2-1; D call uncertain. V dropped 4 bases and J dropped 6 bases, with 14 bases sitting between them. Germline CDR1 SGHRS, CDR2 YFSETQ. The CDR3 consists of 14 residues. CDR3 nucleotides: TGCGCCAGCAGCCAAACTCGGGCCCCCAATGAGCAGTTCTTC. Translation: CASSQTRAPNEQFF.

The rearrangement links TRBV20-1 to TRBJ2-1; 7 bases match TRBD2. This CDR3 region has 12 residues. After removal of 8 bases from V and 5 bases from J, the junction contained 6 bases not matched to a gene. CDR1 is DFQATT and CDR2 is SNEGSKA in the germline V gene (reference sequence). This CDR3 reads CSTAGLNNEQFF. As DNA, the CDR3 is TGCAGTACAGCGGGACTCAACAATGAGCAGTTCTTC.

The chain is built from TRBV10-3 and TRBJ1-2, with D possibly being TRBD1 (6 bases). This CDR3 spans 13 amino acids. CDR1 ENHRY and CDR2 SYGVKD come from the germline V gene. With 6 bases removed from V and 4 bases from J, the gap between germline ends came to 12 bases. For the CDR3, the DNA is TGTGCCATCAGAGAAGAGACAGGCTATGGCTACACCTTC. It is translated as CAIREETGYGYTF.

As to this clonotype: A much larger clone lies a single base off, so this may be a read error. J is TRBJ2-7 and V is TRBV10-3; no clear D gene. The V gene's germline CDR1 is ENHRY and CDR2 SYGVKD. The length of the CDR3 is 12 residues. The CDR3 loop reads CAISEGSYKQYF. DNA for the CDR3: TGTGCCATCAGTGAGGGCTCCTACAAGCAGTACTTC.

The gene calls are TRBV5-6 and TRBJ2-7; TRBD1 aligns across 7 bases. The CDR3 covers 15 residues. Germline lookup yields CDR1 SGHDT and CDR2 YYEEEE. Losses at the gene ends were 2 bases for V and 4 bases for J; bases not matched to a gene: 9. CDR3 residues: CASSFRDSEFYEQYF. In DNA form, the CDR3 reads TGTGCCAGCAGCTTTAGGGACAGTGAGTTTTACGAGCAGTACTTC.

The V gene is TRBV7-3, the J gene TRBJ2-1; perhaps TRBD2 as D (6 bases). V shed 5 bases and J shed 13 bases, with 21 bases lying between them. The CDR3 is 14 residues long. Germline CDR1 reads SGHTA; CDR2 reads FQGTGA. The CDR3 sequence: CASSLLGRDETQFF. CDR3 in DNA: TGTGCCAGCAGCCTTCTCGGGCGGGACGAGACCCAGTTCTTC.

The CDR3 protein is CASGSTRINYGYTF. CDR3 in DNA: TGTGCCAGCGGCTCCACAAGGATAAACTATGGCTACACCTTC. The chain uses TRBV7-9 and TRBJ1-2; D remains unclear. V shed 8 bases and J shed 2 bases, with 15 bases lying between them. The CDR3 runs 14 residues. From germline, CDR1 is SEHNR and CDR2 FQNEAQ (reference sequence).

The chain joins TRBV20-1 to TRBJ1-6; D might be TRBD1 (5 bases). CDR3 length: 18 amino acids. Germline V gene data show CDR1 as DFQATT and CDR2 as SNEGSKA (reference sequence). The V end was cut by 3 bases, the J end by 0 bases, with 18 bases between. The CDR3 DNA reads TGCAGTGCTAGCCGGGACCTCATCGAAGCCTCCTATAATTCACCCCTCCACTTT. Protein: CSASRDLIEASYNSPLHF.

This clonotype showed up just a few times. The rearrangement uses TRBV29-1 and TRBJ1-2; weak D call: TRBD1 (6 bases). CDR3 length: 15 residues. The germline V and J ends were trimmed by 2 bases and 5 bases, with 18 bases remaining between them. Germline V gene sequence: CDR1 SQVTM, CDR2 ANQGSEA. CDR3 DNA: TGCAGCGTTGAAACGCCGGCAGGGGAACATTATGGCTACACCTTC. It translates to CSVETPAGEHYGYTF.

The chain is built from TRBV20-1 and TRBJ2-7; no clear D. The CDR3 is 11 amino acids. Germline V CDR1 and CDR2: DFQATT, SNEGSKA (reference sequence). Trimming shortened V by 2 bases and J by 7 bases, and 9 bases separated the two germline ends. CDR3 amino acids: CSARQWGEQYF. In DNA form, the CDR3 reads TGCAGTGCTAGACAATGGGGAGAGCAGTACTTC.

The chain carries TRBV27 and TRBJ2-7; possible D gene TRBD2, 6 bases. The CDR3 covers 14 residues. Germline loops: CDR1 MNHEY, CDR2 SMNVEV (reference sequence). The V gene lost 5 bases and the J gene lost 4 bases, with 15 bases spanning the gap. The CDR3 loop reads CASSSGLANYEQYF. The CDR3 DNA sequence: TGTGCCAGCAGTAGCGGTCTAGCGAATTACGAGCAGTACTTC.

In this sample, this clonotype turned up a few times. The chain uses TRBV3-1 and TRBJ2-5; 8 nucleotides match TRBD2. Germline V CDR1 and CDR2: LGHDT, YNNKEL (reference sequence). V lost 3 bases and J lost 7; bases outside the gene matches: 7. The CDR3 contains 14 residues. The CDR3 is CASSHSGSSGTQYF. CDR3 nucleotide sequence: TGTGCCAGCAGCCACAGCGGGAGTAGCGGGACCCAGTACTTC.

In this sample, this clonotype turned up a few times. The chain carries TRBV27 and TRBJ2-7; D unclear. V shed 0 bases and J shed 3 bases, with 6 bases lying between them. The CDR3 extends over 13 amino acids. Germline assignment: CDR1 MNHEY and CDR2 SMNVEV (reference sequence). For the CDR3, the DNA is TGTGCCAGCAGTTTATCGAACGGCTACGAGCAGTACTTC. The encoded protein is CASSLSNGYEQYF.

Here the CDR3 reads CSARRGGGVYEQYF. Written as DNA, the CDR3 is TGCAGTGCCCGGCGGGGAGGGGGTGTCTACGAGCAGTACTTC. The V and J genes are TRBV20-1 and TRBJ2-7, with D tentatively TRBD2 (7 bases). The CDR3 is 14 residues long. From germline, CDR1 is DFQATT and CDR2 SNEGSKA (reference sequence). Between the trimmed V and J ends, which lost 6 bases and 3 bases, there was a span of 18 bases.

In its sample, this clonotype was seen a few times. The chain uses TRBV12-3 or TRBV12-4 and TRBJ2-3; 10 positions match TRBD2. After removal of 8 bases from V and 5 bases from J, the junction contained 16 bases not matched to a gene. CDR3 size: 17 residues. CDR3 in DNA: TGTGCCAGCCCAAACCCCCCTCTAGCGGGAGTTGAAGATACGCAGTATTTT. Translation gives CASPNPPLAGVEDTQYF.